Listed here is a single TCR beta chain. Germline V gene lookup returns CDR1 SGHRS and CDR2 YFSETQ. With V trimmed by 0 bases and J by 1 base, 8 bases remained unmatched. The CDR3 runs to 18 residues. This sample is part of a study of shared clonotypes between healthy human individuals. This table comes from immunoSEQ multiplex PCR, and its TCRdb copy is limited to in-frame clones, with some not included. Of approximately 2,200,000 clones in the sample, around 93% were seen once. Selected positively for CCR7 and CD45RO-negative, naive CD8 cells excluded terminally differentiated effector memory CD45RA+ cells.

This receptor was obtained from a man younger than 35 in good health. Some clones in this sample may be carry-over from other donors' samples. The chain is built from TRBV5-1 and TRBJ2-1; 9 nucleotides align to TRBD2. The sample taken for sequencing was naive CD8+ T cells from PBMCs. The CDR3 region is CASSLARREGRSYNEQFF. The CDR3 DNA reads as TGCGCCAGCAGCTTGGCCCGGCGGGAGGGCCGATCCTACAATGAGCAGTTCTTC.